This TCR beta chain was documented in a study of T cell repertoires in cytomegalovirus infection. Study-level background: Recently identified HLA-C-restricted CMV epitopes and well-studied HLA-B-restricted CMV epitopes were used by the study. Study-level findings and limits: Carriage of CMV together with the relevant HLA was identifiable through cumulative public TCR beta family frequency. In two of eight donors, the top clonotype was HLA-C-restricted CMV-specific.

This CDR3 is built from 16 residues. Germline V gene lookup returns CDR1 SGHTA and CDR2 FQGNSA. V lost 4 bases to trimming and J lost 6 bases; unmatched junction nucleotides: 6. In its sample, this clonotype was seen a few times. What it binds is not known. TCRdb passed the reads through MiXCR, listing each CDR3 protein once. The sample includes hundreds of thousands of distinct CDR3 sequences, approximately 46% of them seen just once. This specimen consisted of cultured PBMCs, obtained from culture after CMV antigen stimulation. The chain carries TRBV7-2 and TRBJ2-3; 14 bases map to TRBD2. The sequence came from a human donor in good health (CMV status not recorded). Some clones in this sample may be carry-over from other donors' samples. The CDR3 DNA sequence: TGTGCCAGCAGCTCCGGGACTAGCGGGAGATGGGATACGCAGTATTTT. This codes for CASSSGTSGRWDTQYF.